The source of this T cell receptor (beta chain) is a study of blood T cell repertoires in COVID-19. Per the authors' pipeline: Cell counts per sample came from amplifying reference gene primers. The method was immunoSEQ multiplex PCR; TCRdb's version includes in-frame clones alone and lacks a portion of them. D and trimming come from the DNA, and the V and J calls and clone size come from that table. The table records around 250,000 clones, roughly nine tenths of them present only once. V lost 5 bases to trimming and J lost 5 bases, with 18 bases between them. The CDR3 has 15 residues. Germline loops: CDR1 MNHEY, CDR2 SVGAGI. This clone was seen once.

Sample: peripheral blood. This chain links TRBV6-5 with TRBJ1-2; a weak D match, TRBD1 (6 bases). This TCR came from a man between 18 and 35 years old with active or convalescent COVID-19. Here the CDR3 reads CASSPPSDRSYGYTF. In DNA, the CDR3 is TGTGCCAGCAGTCCACCCTCGGACAGAAGTTATGGCTACACCTTC.